This entry concerns a single T cell receptor beta chain. Sequenced by immunoSEQ multiplex PCR; TCRdb stores in-frame clones only, minus some. The table records approximately 120,000 clones, approximately 90% of them present only once. V dropped 6 bases and J dropped 3 bases, with 14 bases sitting between them. CDR3 length: 13 amino acids. Looked up from germline, CDR1 is SQVTM and CDR2 is ANQGSEA. This sample is part of a study of T cell responses to AZD1222 COVID-19 vaccine. This sequence was found in an adult in good health. The specimen was peripheral blood, collected on day 0 of AZD1222 vaccination. The chain employs TRBV29-1 and TRBJ1-2; TRBD1 is a possible D gene (6 bases). CDR3 residues: CSVDTGIYYGYTF. In DNA, the CDR3 is TGCAGCGTGGACACAGGGATCTACTATGGCTACACCTTC.